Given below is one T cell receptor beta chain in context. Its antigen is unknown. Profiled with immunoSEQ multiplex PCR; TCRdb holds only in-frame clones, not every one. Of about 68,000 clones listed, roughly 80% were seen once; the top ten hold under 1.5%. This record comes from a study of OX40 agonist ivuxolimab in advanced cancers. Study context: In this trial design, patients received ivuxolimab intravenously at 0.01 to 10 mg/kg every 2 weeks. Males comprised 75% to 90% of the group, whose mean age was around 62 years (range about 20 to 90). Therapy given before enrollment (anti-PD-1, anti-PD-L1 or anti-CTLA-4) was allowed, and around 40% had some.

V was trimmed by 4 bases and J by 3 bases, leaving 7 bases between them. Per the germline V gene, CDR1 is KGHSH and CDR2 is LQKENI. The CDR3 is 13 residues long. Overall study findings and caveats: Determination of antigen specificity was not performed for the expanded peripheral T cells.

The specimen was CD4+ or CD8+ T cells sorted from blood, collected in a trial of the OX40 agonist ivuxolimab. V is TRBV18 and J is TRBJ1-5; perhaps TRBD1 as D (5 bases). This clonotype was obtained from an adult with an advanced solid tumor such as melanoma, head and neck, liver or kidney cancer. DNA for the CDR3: TGTGCCAGCTCACGACAGCTCAATCAGCCCCAGCATTTT. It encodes CASSRQLNQPQHF.